Sequencing of this T cell receptor (beta chain) was carried out in a study of T cell repertoires in MIS-A myocarditis. Trimming left V 5 bases short and J 0 bases short, with 15 bases between. Germline assignment: CDR1 WNHNN and CDR2 SYGVQD (reference sequence). The CDR3 consists of 16 residues. TCRdb's copy holds only in-frame clones and misses some; the assay was immunoSEQ multiplex PCR. This table holds more than 6,000 clones, 78% found once. The J gene is TRBJ2-3, the V gene TRBV10-1, with D possibly matching TRBD1 (6 bases). This TCR came from a man in his late teens or twenties with fulminant myocarditis from multisystem inflammatory syndrome in adults (MIS-A) after COVID-19. Material: right inferior lung lobe tissue obtained at autopsy. This CDR3 reads CASSPGEGDSTDTQYF. The CDR3 nucleotides read TGCGCCAGCAGTCCTGGCGAGGGGGATAGCACAGATACGCAGTATTTT.